A single sample is the source of the 4 T cell receptor beta chains below, sequenced in a study of blood T cells in healthy people across ages. A second PCR, run for about 7 to 11 cycles, used a sample-barcoded 5' primer plus a J-beta primer mix. A single record per CDR3 protein comes from TCRdb applying MiXCR to the 5' RACE reads. The repertoire includes about a million distinct CDR3 sequences, 40% to 60% of them detected once, and roughly 12% sits in the top ten. The sequenced sample consisted of blood. The receptors shown here come from a man under 40 in good health.

The table lists this clonotype with many counts. A junction end diverges from the germline sequence, so it may reflect a read error. V and J are TRBV4-3 and TRBJ2-7, with D possibly matching TRBD2 (5 bases). CDR1 and CDR2 (germline): LGHNA, YSLEER. The CDR3 has 15 residues. The CDR3 coding sequence is TGTGCCAGCAGCCAAGATGAAGGGAGCTCCTACGAGCAGTACTTC. Translated, it gives CASSQDEGSSYEQYF.

In DNA, the CDR3 is TGTGCCAGCAGGCGGGTGGGTGAAAAACTGTTTTTT. This encodes CASRRVGEKLFF. The chain employs TRBV27 and TRBJ1-4; D not resolved. Trimming removed 6 bases from V and 7 bases from J, with 9 bases in between. Looked up from germline, CDR1 is MNHEY and CDR2 is SMNVEV (reference sequence). This CDR3 contains 12 residues.

There are a few counts of this clonotype. The chain recombines TRBV6-5 with TRBJ2-7; either TRBD1 or TRBD2 may fit D (6 bases each). CDR1 and CDR2 (germline): MNHEY, SVGAGI. Trimming pared 6 bases from V and 4 bases from J, leaving 19 bases between. There are 15 residues in the CDR3. The CDR3 DNA is TGTGCCAGCAGCAATCCGGCGCAGGGGAGGTACGAGCAGTACTTC. Translating gives CASSNPAQGRYEQYF.

This rearrangement joins TRBV5-1 to TRBJ2-3; maybe TRBD2 (6 bases). Germline-derived CDR1 and CDR2 are SGHRS and YFSETQ. CDR3 length equals 15 residues. Between the trimmed V and J ends, which lost 4 bases and 0 bases, there was a span of 12 bases. The CDR3, as DNA: TGCGCCAGCAGCGGAGGGGACGGTAGCACAGATACGCAGTATTTT. Translation: CASSGGDGSTDTQYF.